Below are 16 T cell receptor beta chains sequenced from a single sample in a study of shared clonotypes between healthy human individuals. Libraries were prepared by immunoSEQ multiplex PCR; TCRdb keeps only in-frame clonotypes and omits some of them. The sample contains about 580,000 clones, roughly 98% of which appear only once. Positively selected for CCR7, the CD45RO-negative cells used as naive CD8 cells excluded terminally differentiated effector memory CD45RA+ cells. The sequenced sample consisted of naive CD8+ T cells sorted from blood. All receptors derive from a man aged 30 to 39 in good health.

The chain employs TRBV9 and TRBJ2-2; 15 bases match TRBD2. The CDR3 runs to 18 residues. The ends lost 1 base at V and 4 bases at J; junction bases unmatched: 5. CDR1 and CDR2 from the germline V gene are SGDLS and YYNGEE. The CDR3 is CASSVRGLAGGFTGELFF. CDR3 bases: TGTGCCAGCAGCGTACGGGGACTAGCGGGAGGATTCACCGGGGAGCTGTTTTTT.

The V call is TRBV5-1, the J call TRBJ2-7, with TRBD2 identical over 13 bases. Germline V gene sequence: CDR1 SGHRS, CDR2 YFSETQ. The CDR3 runs to 17 residues. Unmatched junction bases numbered 8, after V lost 2 bases and J lost 3 bases. The CDR3 reads CASSFGLAGVEDYEQYF. The CDR3 DNA is TGCGCCAGCAGCTTTGGACTAGCGGGAGTAGAAGACTACGAGCAGTACTTC.

The chain combines TRBV19 with TRBJ2-3; tentative D call: TRBD2 (6 bases). The V gene's germline CDR1 is LNHDA and CDR2 SQIVND (reference sequence). V lost 5 bases to trimming and J lost 0 bases, with 12 bases between them. The CDR3 covers 15 residues. CDR3 sequence (DNA): TGTGCCAGTAGTTTGGCGGGATCTAGCACAGATACGCAGTATTTT. Its protein product is CASSLAGSSTDTQYF.

The chain recombines TRBV27 with TRBJ2-2; 7 nucleotides agree with TRBD1. V was clipped by 5 bases and J by 4 bases; unmatched bases: 13. This CDR3 region has 17 residues. CDR1 MNHEY and CDR2 SMNVEV come from the germline V gene (reference sequence). The CDR3 reads CASSPYSGQSTTGELFF. In DNA, the CDR3 is TGTGCCAGCAGTCCATACTCGGGACAGTCGACCACCGGGGAGCTGTTTTTT.

This rearrangement joins TRBV10-3 to TRBJ2-7, with 7 bases identical to TRBD1. Germline V gene lookup returns CDR1 ENHRY and CDR2 SYGVKD. With V trimmed by 5 bases and J by 2 bases, 9 bases remained unmatched. CDR3 size: 15 residues. The CDR3 DNA reads as TGTGCCATCAGTCTAGGGACAGAATCCACCTACGAGCAGTACTTC. This encodes CAISLGTESTYEQYF.

This rearrangement joins TRBV2 to TRBJ2-2; TRBD2 is a possible D gene (5 bases). V lost 10 bases, J lost 8 bases, and 8 bases lay in between. This CDR3 spans 10 amino acids. CDR1 SNHLY and CDR2 FYNNEI come from the germline V gene. The CDR3 protein is CAIRGGELFF. The CDR3 coding sequence is TGTGCCATACGCGGGGGGGAGCTGTTTTTT.

The genes are TRBV5-5 and TRBJ2-3, with no clear D. Per germline, CDR1 SGHKS and CDR2 YYEKEE (reference sequence). CDR3 length: 17 amino acids. V lost 1 base and J lost 0, with 15 bases in between. The CDR3 reads CASSLPYEAASTDTQYF. The CDR3 DNA reads as TGTGCCAGCAGCTTGCCCTATGAGGCGGCTAGCACAGATACGCAGTATTTT.

The rearrangement links TRBV6-1 to TRBJ2-1; TRBD2 aligns across 11 bases. Trimming took 6 bases from V and 3 from J; bases not matched to a gene: 4. Germline CDR1 is MNHNS and CDR2 is SASEGT. This CDR3 comprises 15 residues. The CDR3 sequence: CASRGLAVFYNEQFF. The CDR3 DNA reads TGTGCCAGCAGGGGACTAGCGGTATTCTACAATGAGCAGTTCTTC.

V is TRBV7-9 and J is TRBJ2-5, with 12 bases fitting TRBD2. Germline V gene lookup returns CDR1 SEHNR and CDR2 FQNEAQ (reference sequence). The trim removed 1 base at V and 5 bases at J, leaving 11 bases unmatched. The CDR3 spans 18 residues. The CDR3 coding sequence is TGTGCCAGCAGCTTAGGGACTAGCGGGACATCCGGCGTGGAGACCCAGTACTTC. Residues: CASSLGTSGTSGVETQYF.

The table lists this clone with a count of one. An end of the junction differs from the germline gene, which may be a read error. The CDR3 region is CTGYNEQFF. As DNA, the CDR3 is TGTACTGGATACAATGAGCAGTTCTTC. This chain uses TRBV20-1 with TRBJ2-1; D is undetermined. From germline, CDR1 is DFQATT and CDR2 SNEGSKA (reference sequence). The CDR3 length is 9 residues.

The J gene is TRBJ2-7, the V gene TRBV19; 12 bases are shared with TRBD2. CDR1 and CDR2 (germline): LNHDA, SQIVND (reference sequence). Losses at the gene ends were 2 bases for V and 3 bases for J; bases not matched to a gene: 2. The CDR3 consists of 15 residues. Here the CDR3 reads CASSITSGRIYEQYF. The CDR3 region has the DNA TGTGCCAGTAGTATAACTAGCGGGAGGATCTACGAGCAGTACTTC.

This rearrangement joins TRBV11-2 to TRBJ2-3, with 7 bases that match TRBD2. This CDR3 has 16 residues. Germline V lookup: CDR1 SGHAT, CDR2 FQNNGV. V was clipped by 5 bases and J by 4 bases; unmatched bases: 12. CDR3 bases: TGTGCCAGCAGCCTGACTATTGGACTAGTTGCAGATACGCAGTATTTT. Residues: CASSLTIGLVADTQYF.

The genes are TRBV7-9 and TRBJ2-3; D perhaps matches TRBD2 (6 bases). V lost 5 bases and J lost 5, with 17 bases in between. CDR1 and CDR2 (germline): SEHNR, FQNEAQ (reference sequence). The CDR3 extends over 15 amino acids. In nucleotides, the CDR3 is TGTGCCAGCAGCCTAATTGGGCCGGAGGGAGATACGCAGTATTTT. Its protein product is CASSLIGPEGDTQYF.

The V and J genes are TRBV7-6 and TRBJ2-5; D is perhaps TRBD2 (6 bases). The CDR3 spans 15 residues. The germline CDR1 and CDR2 sequences are SGHVS and FNYEAQ. V dropped 2 bases and J dropped 4 bases, with 14 bases sitting between them. The CDR3, as DNA: TGTGCCAGCAGCTTACTTCGGATGCGGGGAGAGACCCAGTACTTC. It is translated as CASSLLRMRGETQYF.

J is TRBJ2-7 and V is TRBV4-1; 7 bases match TRBD2. The V segment lost 8 bases and the J segment 6 bases; nucleotides outside the gene matches: 4. CDR1 MGHRA and CDR2 YSYEKL come from the germline V gene. The CDR3 totals 11 residues. The CDR3 sequence: CASGEGLEQYF. CDR3 nucleotide sequence: TGCGCCAGCGGGGAGGGGCTCGAGCAGTACTTC.

A single count supports this clone. The V and J genes are TRBV5-4 and TRBJ2-5, with TRBD1 matching 8 bases. V shed 4 bases, J shed 1 base, and the junction held 3 bases outside the gene matches. This CDR3 spans 14 amino acids. The germline V gene has CDR1 SGHNT and CDR2 YYREEE (reference sequence). The CDR3 here is CASSRDRGQETQYF. CDR3 nucleotides: TGTGCCAGCAGCCGTGACAGGGGCCAAGAGACCCAGTACTTC.